Listed below are T cell receptor beta chains from one sample, sequenced in a study of cytotoxic CD8 clonotypes in ibrutinib-treated CLL. TCRdb keeps only in-frame clones here, not all; method: immunoSEQ multiplex PCR. The data hold about 310,000 clones, with roughly 85% observed a single time. Sequenced material: PBMCs, taken before ibrutinib treatment. The source of these receptors is a human donor with chronic lymphocytic leukemia. Each CDR3 is given with its conserved first and last residue. Fields, in order: D gene, J gene, clone size, V gene, CDR3 DNA, CDR3 protein. D genes are given only for firm matches. Rows may omit the clone size; those that give it use once, few, many or a size class.

>-|TRBJ1-5|once|TRBV5-6
TGTGCCAGCAGCTTGGCGGGTAGCAATCAGCCCCAGCATTTT
CASSLAGSNQPQHF
>-|TRBJ1-2|-|TRBV6-5
TGTGCCAGCAGTTACTCGGACACTTCCATCTATGGCTACACCTTC
CASSYSDTSIYGYTF
>TRBD2|TRBJ2-7|-|TRBV19
TGTGCCAGTACTCAAAGGCGGGGGGGTCTCTACGAGCAGTACTTC
CASTQRRGGLYEQYF
>-|TRBJ1-2|-|TRBV5-6
TGTGCCAGCAGCTTGGCCCTACAGAACTATGGCTACACCTTC
CASSLALQNYGYTF
>-|TRBJ1-1|-|TRBV7-9
TGTGCCAGCAGCAAAACAGGGCTCGGCACTGAAGCTTTCTTT
CASSKTGLGTEAFF
>TRBD1|TRBJ1-5|few|TRBV6-1
TGTGCCAGCAATATCCTGGGACAGGCTAGGCAGCCCCAGCATTTT
CASNILGQARQPQHF
>-|TRBJ1-1|-|TRBV25-1
TGTGCCAGCAGTGGGGACACGAACACTGAAGCTTTCTTT
CASSGDTNTEAFF
>-|TRBJ2-5|-|TRBV27
TGTGCCAGCAGTTTTCGATCGGGTGAGACCCAGTACTTC
CASSFRSGETQYF
>TRBD2|TRBJ2-7|-|TRBV7-9
TGTGCCAGCAGCGCACTAGCGGGGTACTTCTACGAGCAGTACTTC
CASSALAGYFYEQYF
>-|TRBJ2-1|-|TRBV5-1
TGCGCCAGCAGCCCACGGATCGATACCTACAATGAGCAGTTCTTC
CASSPRIDTYNEQFF
>TRBD2|TRBJ2-7|few|TRBV19
TGTGCCAGTAGTATCCTAGGCGGGGGGCGCGATTACGAGCAGTACTTC
CASSILGGGRDYEQYF
>TRBD1|TRBJ1-1|-|TRBV5-1
TGCGCCAGCAGTGCAAATTGGCCAGGGGGCACTGAAGCTTTCTTT
CASSANWPGGTEAFF
>TRBD1|TRBJ2-3|-|TRBV15
TGTGCCACCAGCAGTAGCCTCAGGGGGCCTACAGATACGCAGTATTTT
CATSSSLRGPTDTQYF
>-|TRBJ1-3|-|TRBV4-1
TGCGCCAGCAGCCAAGTCCAGGGCCACTCGGACACCATATATTTT
CASSQVQGHSDTIYF
>-|TRBJ2-7|-|TRBV4-3
TGCGCCAGCAGCCAAGCTGCTCGGGGGACCTACGAGCAGTACTTC
CASSQAARGTYEQYF
>-|TRBJ2-2|-|TRBV5-1
TGCGCCAGCAACGCGGGTAACACCGGGGAGCTGTTTTTT
CASNAGNTGELFF
>TRBD2|TRBJ2-7|once|TRBV6-5
TGTGCCAGCAGTAGGACTAGCTCGTCCTACGAGCAGTACTTC
CASSRTSSSYEQYF
>TRBD2|TRBJ2-7|-|TRBV5-4
TGTGCCAGCAGCTCGATAGCGGGAGGAGCCTCCTACGAGCAGTACTTC
CASSSIAGGASYEQYF
>TRBD2|TRBJ2-1|-|TRBV27
TGTGCCAGCAGTTTATACATTCCTTCTAGCGGGGCCTACAATGAGCAGTTCTTC
CASSLYIPSSGAYNEQFF
>-|TRBJ2-7|few|TRBV11-2
TGTGCCAGCAGCTCGTACGAGCAGTACTTC
CASSSYEQYF
>-|TRBJ1-1|-|TRBV5-1
TGCGCCAGCAGCTGGAGCCTGAGTGACAGGTGGACTGGGAACACTGAAGCTTTCTTT
CASSWSLSDRWTGNTEAFF
>TRBD1|TRBJ1-2|-|TRBV6-1
TGTGCCAGCAGACACGGACAGGACTATGGCTACACCTTC
CASRHGQDYGYTF